The table lists the clone carrying this T cell receptor (beta chain) with a count of one. Profiled with immunoSEQ multiplex PCR; TCRdb holds only in-frame clones, not every one. The data contain about 130,000 clones, around 84% of them singletons. This specimen belongs to a study of PD-L1 blockade in urothelial cancer. The time point here: pretreatment peripheral blood. V dropped 3 bases and J dropped 7 bases, with 17 bases sitting between them. Germline-derived CDR1 and CDR2 are SGHRS and YFSETQ. This CDR3 has 14 amino acids. This TCR came from a man aged 50-59 years with urothelial cancer. The sequences come from PBMCs, collected around atezolizumab (anti-PD-L1) treatment. The chain has TRBV5-1 and TRBJ2-7; D perhaps matches TRBD1 (6 bases). The CDR3 DNA sequence: TGCGCCAGCAGCTCGGATCCAGGGGAATCGGAGCAGTACTTC. Encoded protein: CASSSDPGESEQYF.